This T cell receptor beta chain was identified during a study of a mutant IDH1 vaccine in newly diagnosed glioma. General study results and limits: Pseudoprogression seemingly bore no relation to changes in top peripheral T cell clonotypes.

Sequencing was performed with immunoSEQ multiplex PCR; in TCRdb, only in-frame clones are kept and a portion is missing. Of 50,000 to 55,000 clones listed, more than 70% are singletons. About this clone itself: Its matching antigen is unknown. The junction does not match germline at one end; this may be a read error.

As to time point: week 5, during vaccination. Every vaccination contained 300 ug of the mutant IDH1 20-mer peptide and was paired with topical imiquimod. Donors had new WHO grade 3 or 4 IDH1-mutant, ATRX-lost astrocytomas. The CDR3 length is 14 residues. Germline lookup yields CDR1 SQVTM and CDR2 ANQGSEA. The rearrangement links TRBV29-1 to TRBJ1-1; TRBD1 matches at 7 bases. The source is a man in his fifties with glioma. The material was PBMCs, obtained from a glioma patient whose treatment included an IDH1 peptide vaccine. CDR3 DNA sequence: TGCAGCGCTACGGAAATACAGGGGAACTCTGAAGCTTTCTTT. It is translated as CSATEIQGNSEAFF.